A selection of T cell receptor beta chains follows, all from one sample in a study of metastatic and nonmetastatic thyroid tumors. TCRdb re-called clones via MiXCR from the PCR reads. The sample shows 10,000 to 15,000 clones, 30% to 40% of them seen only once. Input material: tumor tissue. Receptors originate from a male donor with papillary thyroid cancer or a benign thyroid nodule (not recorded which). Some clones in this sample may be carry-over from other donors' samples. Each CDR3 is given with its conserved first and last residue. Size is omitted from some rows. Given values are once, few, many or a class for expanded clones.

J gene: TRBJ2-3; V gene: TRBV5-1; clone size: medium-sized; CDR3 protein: CASSFQRETDTQYF
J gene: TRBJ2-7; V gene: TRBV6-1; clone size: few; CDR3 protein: CASSDLDGHSLF
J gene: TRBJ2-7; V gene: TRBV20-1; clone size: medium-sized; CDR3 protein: CSARDLSGAIPYEQYF
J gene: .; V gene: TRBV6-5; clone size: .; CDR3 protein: CASSYAVRGETQYF
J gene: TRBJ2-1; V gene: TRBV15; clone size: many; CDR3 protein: CATSRDPPGGYNEQFF
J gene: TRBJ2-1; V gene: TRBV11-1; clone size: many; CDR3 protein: CASSLGPVGLLAYNEQFF
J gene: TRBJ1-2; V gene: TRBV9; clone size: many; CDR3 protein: CASSVGHDFGYTF
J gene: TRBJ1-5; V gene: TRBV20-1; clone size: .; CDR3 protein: CSANRGGNQPQHF
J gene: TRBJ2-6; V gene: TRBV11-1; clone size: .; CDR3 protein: CASSLVGRGAGANVLTF
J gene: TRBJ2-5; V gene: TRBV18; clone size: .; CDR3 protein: CASSPTSEGETQYF
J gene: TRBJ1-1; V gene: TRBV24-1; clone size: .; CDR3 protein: CATSGTQGAPAFF
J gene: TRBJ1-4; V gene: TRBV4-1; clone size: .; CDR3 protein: CASSQYTFEKLFF
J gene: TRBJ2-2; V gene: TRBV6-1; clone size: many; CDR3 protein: CASSFSGEGTGELFF
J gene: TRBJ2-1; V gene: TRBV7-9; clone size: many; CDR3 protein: CASSSGLAGGGLFF
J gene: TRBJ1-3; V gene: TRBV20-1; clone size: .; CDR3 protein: CRASRQIGNPIYF
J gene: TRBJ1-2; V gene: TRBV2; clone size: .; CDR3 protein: CASSEDPDNYPNTF
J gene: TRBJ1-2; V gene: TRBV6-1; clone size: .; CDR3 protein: CPSSEAGDYGYTF
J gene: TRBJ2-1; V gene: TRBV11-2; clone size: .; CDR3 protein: CAGSLEATGTSGQKGQFF
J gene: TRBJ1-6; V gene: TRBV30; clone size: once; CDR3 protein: CAWSGGIDSPLHF
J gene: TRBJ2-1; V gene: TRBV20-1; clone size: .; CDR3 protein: CSATTSGYYNEQFF
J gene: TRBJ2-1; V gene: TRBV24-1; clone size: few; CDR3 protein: CATSDTSGGNEQFF
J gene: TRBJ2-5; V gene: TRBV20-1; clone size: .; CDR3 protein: CSACDLGETQYF
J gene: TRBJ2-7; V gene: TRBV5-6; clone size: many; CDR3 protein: CASSSTSGGPYEQYF
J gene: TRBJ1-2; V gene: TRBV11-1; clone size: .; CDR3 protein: CASSLSWATGGFSVYTF
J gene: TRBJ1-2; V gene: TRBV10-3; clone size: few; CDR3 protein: CAISAWEANYGYTF
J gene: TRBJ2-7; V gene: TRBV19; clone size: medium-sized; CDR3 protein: CASSITDAYEQYF
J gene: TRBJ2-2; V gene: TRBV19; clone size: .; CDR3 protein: CASSIAGVTGELFF
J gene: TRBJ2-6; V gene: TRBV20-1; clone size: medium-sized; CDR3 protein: CSALNRARRGANVLTF
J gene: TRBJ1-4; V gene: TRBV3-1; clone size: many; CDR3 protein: CASSQRTMDEKLFF
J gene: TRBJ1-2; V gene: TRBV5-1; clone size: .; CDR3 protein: CASSTMGQNINYGYTF
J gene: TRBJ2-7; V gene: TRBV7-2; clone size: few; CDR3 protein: CASSSAEAYEQYF
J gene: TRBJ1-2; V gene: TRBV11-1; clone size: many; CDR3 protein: CASSLSDAGEDYGYTF
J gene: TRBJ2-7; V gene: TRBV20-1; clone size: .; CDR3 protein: CSASATSGGSYEQYF
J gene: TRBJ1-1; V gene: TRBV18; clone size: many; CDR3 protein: CASSRNRNTEAFF
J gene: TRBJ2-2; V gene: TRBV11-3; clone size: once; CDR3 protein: CASSSRLAGDTGELFF
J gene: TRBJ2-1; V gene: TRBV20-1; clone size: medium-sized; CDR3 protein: CMGLAGLSYNEQFF
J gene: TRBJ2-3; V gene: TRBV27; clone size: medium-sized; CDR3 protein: CASSYQTATDTQYF
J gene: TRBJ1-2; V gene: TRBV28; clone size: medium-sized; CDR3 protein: CASSLYRYGYTF
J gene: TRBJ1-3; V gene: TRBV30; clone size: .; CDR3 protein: CAWQSFSGNTIYF
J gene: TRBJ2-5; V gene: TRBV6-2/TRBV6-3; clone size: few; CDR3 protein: CASTITGFQETQYF
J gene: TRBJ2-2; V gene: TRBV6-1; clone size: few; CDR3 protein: CASSDSGSTGELFF
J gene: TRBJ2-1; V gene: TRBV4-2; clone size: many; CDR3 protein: CASSQDSGDSGPSSYNEQFF
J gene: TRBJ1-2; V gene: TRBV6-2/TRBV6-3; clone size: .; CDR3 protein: CASSYDIGGRGNYGCTF
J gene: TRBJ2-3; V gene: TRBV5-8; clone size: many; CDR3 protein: CASSLGTSWRDTQYF
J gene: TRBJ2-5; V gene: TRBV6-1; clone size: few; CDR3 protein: CASSGIAGEQETQYF
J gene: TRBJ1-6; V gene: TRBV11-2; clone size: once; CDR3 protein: CASSLRGLDSPLHF
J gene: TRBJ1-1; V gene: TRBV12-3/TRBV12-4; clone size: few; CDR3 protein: CASTLVGGTEAFF